Described below is a single T cell receptor beta chain sequence and its context. The protocol was immunoSEQ multiplex PCR, while the TCRdb copy is restricted to in-frame clones and leaves out a portion. The sample lists approximately 92,000 clones; 91% were seen once. The sample belongs to a study of T cell responses to AZD1222 COVID-19 vaccine. Germline lookup yields CDR1 SGHRS and CDR2 YFSETQ. The V gene lost 6 bases and the J gene lost 2 bases, with 8 bases spanning the gap. The CDR3 has 12 residues. The material was peripheral blood, obtained on day 0 of AZD1222 vaccination. The clonotype was recovered from an adult in good health. The chain links TRBV5-1 to TRBJ2-5, with a possible D match to TRBD2 (5 bases). The CDR3 nucleotides are TGCGCCAGCAAGGAGGTGCAAGAGACCCAGTACTTC. This codes for CASKEVQETQYF.